The count of the clone carrying this T cell receptor (beta chain) is one. The data stem from a study of blood T cell repertoires in COVID-19. Across the whole study: Italy, Spain and the United States were the sources of the convalescent and acute COVID-19 samples. The analysed material was cDNA or gDNA that came from T cells, B-cell-depleted T cells, or PBMCs.

With 4 bases removed from V and 0 bases from J, the gap between germline ends came to 3 bases. This CDR3 has 12 residues. In the study's own analysis: Researchers report that nucleated cell counts were estimated from reference gene primer amplification. The repertoire was sequenced with immunoSEQ multiplex PCR; TCRdb's copy has only in-frame clones and lacks some. V, J and clone size were drawn from that table, and D and trimming were deduced from the DNA. The table records about 140,000 clones, 84% of them present only once. The chain recombines TRBV12-3 or TRBV12-4 with TRBJ1-1; no clear D. The sequence was collected from a human donor in a cohort sampled during active COVID-19. Sequencing used peripheral blood. The CDR3 is CASSYMNTEAFF. In nucleotides, the CDR3 is TGTGCCAGCAGTTATATGAACACTGAAGCTTTCTTT.